Shown below are 15 T cell receptor beta chains from a single sample sequenced in a study of blood T cell repertoires in COVID-19. Sequencing used immunoSEQ multiplex PCR; TCRdb keeps in-frame clones, though not all of them. The sample includes approximately 380,000 clones, approximately 91% of them seen just once. What was sequenced was PBMCs or T cells enriched from blood (not recorded which). Receptors were obtained from a woman aged 40-49 years who had been exposed to COVID-19.

This rearrangement joins TRBV13 to TRBJ2-3, with 10 bases lining up with TRBD2. This CDR3 comprises 16 residues. The V and J ends lost 3 bases and 0 bases, in that order; junction bases with no gene match: 3. Germline V gives CDR1 PRHDT, CDR2 FYEKMQ (reference sequence). CDR3 nucleotides: TGTGCCAGCAGCTTTCCTAGCGGGAGCAGCACAGATACGCAGTATTTT. Translated: CASSFPSGSSTDTQYF.

The rearrangement links TRBV15 to TRBJ2-7; 8 bases fit TRBD1. The germline gives CDR1 LNHNV, CDR2 YYDKDF (reference sequence). Trimming removed 6 bases from V and 5 bases from J; junction bases left unmatched: 12. The CDR3 runs 15 residues. The CDR3 spells CATRRGGQGANEQYF. DNA for the CDR3: TGTGCCACCAGGAGGGGTGGCCAGGGGGCCAACGAGCAGTACTTC.

The J gene is TRBJ2-7, the V gene TRBV5-1; possibly TRBD2 for D (6 bases). Germline CDR1 is SGHRS and CDR2 is YFSETQ. The CDR3 totals 12 residues. The V end lost 5 bases, the J end lost 4 bases, and 10 bases lay between the germline ends. CDR3 region: CASRAGGYEQYF. The CDR3, as DNA: TGCGCCAGCAGAGCGGGCGGATACGAGCAGTACTTC.

The chain couples TRBV5-6 to TRBJ2-1, with TRBD1 matching over 10 bases. Germline lookup yields CDR1 SGHDT and CDR2 YYEEEE. This CDR3 is 12 amino acids long. V was clipped by 3 bases and J by 12 bases; unmatched bases: 3. The CDR3 DNA sequence: TGTGCCAGCAGCTGGACAGGGGGAGGGCAGTTCTTC. Protein: CASSWTGGGQFF.

This clone has just one count. The genes are TRBV11-2 and TRBJ1-1, with 7 bases lining up with TRBD1. The CDR3 loop spans 14 amino acids. Germline CDR1 SGHAT, CDR2 FQNNGV. Germline trimming cut 0 bases from V and 4 bases from J; bases unmatched to any gene: 2. The CDR3 spells CASSLDRGTTEAFF. The CDR3 bases are TGTGCCAGCAGCTTAGACAGGGGGACCACTGAAGCTTTCTTT.

This chain connects TRBV7-6 to TRBJ2-3; D possibly corresponds to TRBD2 (5 bases). The CDR3 runs 16 residues. V gave up 1 base and J gave up 0 bases, with 11 bases separating them. The germline V gene encodes CDR1 SGHVS and CDR2 FNYEAQ. CDR3 protein: CASSLGASKSTDTQYF. For the CDR3, the DNA is TGTGCCAGCAGCTTAGGTGCTAGCAAGAGCACAGATACGCAGTATTTT.

The chain uses TRBV7-9 and TRBJ2-1; D is perhaps TRBD2 (5 bases). Germline V gives CDR1 SEHNR, CDR2 FQNEAQ (reference sequence). The CDR3 contains 16 residues. V lost 1 base and J 0 bases, leaving 10 bases between the germline ends. The CDR3 bases are TGTGCCAGCAGCTTAGATGGGGAGAGCTCCTACAATGAGCAGTTCTTC. The encoded protein is CASSLDGESSYNEQFF.

The CDR3, as DNA: TGTGCCAGCAGCTCTAGACTAGGCCCAGATACGCAGTATTTT. Translating it yields CASSSRLGPDTQYF. V is TRBV7-9 and J is TRBJ2-3, with D perhaps matching TRBD2 (6 bases). The CDR3 runs 14 residues. The germline V gene has CDR1 SEHNR and CDR2 FQNEAQ (reference sequence). V was clipped by 4 bases and J by 4 bases, with 12 bases between them.

Here the CDR3 reads CASTQVGRTYEQYF. CDR3 coding DNA: TGTGCCAGCACCCAGGTTGGCAGAACCTACGAGCAGTACTTC. This chain joins TRBV6-5 and TRBJ2-7; D unresolved. The CDR3 is 14 amino acids. CDR1 is MNHEY, CDR2 SVGAGI, per germline. V was pared by 7 bases and J by 2 bases, with 15 bases between.

This chain joins TRBV10-2 and TRBJ2-7; no definite D call. Germline CDR1 reads WSHSY; CDR2 reads SAAADI. The V end lost 2 bases, the J end lost 7 bases, and 12 bases lay between the germline ends. The CDR3 is 13 amino acids. The CDR3: CASSEGPSPEQYF. Written as DNA, the CDR3 is TGCGCCAGCAGTGAGGGGCCCTCTCCGGAGCAGTACTTC.

This chain links TRBV6-6 with TRBJ2-4, with TRBD2 matching 7 bases. Germline V gene sequence: CDR1 MNHNY, CDR2 SVGAGI (reference sequence). This CDR3 has 12 amino acids. Unmatched junction bases numbered 0, after V lost 4 bases and J lost 6 bases. The CDR3 here is CASSWGGNIQYF. The CDR3 DNA sequence: TGTGCCAGCAGTTGGGGGGGAAACATTCAGTACTTC.

V usage is TRBV10-2 and J usage is TRBJ2-7, with D perhaps matching TRBD2 (5 bases). The CDR3 covers 12 residues. Trimming removed 0 bases at V and 8 bases at J, with 8 bases between. Germline lookup yields CDR1 WSHSY and CDR2 SAAADI. DNA for the CDR3: TGCGCCAGCAGTGAGTCGCGGGCTAAGCAGTACTTC. Translated: CASSESRAKQYF.

This clone was counted once. The chain joins TRBV7-9 to TRBJ2-3; D remains unclear. The germline V gene has CDR1 SEHNR and CDR2 FQNEAQ (reference sequence). Trimming pared 1 base from V and 0 bases from J, leaving 8 bases between. The CDR3 extends over 15 amino acids. CDR3 DNA: TGTGCCAGCAGCTTAGGGGCTACTAGCACAGATACGCAGTATTTT. This translates into CASSLGATSTDTQYF.

The chain is built from TRBV7-2 and TRBJ1-5; 10 nucleotides line up with TRBD1. The junction had 2 bases not matched to a gene; V was cut back by 1 base and J by 5 bases. The germline V gene encodes CDR1 SGHTA and CDR2 FQGNSA. The CDR3 covers 15 residues. CDR3 region: CASSLVGTGDQPQHF. The DNA for the CDR3 is TGTGCCAGCAGCTTAGTAGGGACAGGGGATCAGCCCCAGCATTTT.

The chain joins TRBV2 to TRBJ2-7, with TRBD1 identical over 9 bases. V gave up 8 bases and J gave up 5 bases; unmatched junction bases: 13. The CDR3 length is 15 residues. CDR1 is SNHLY and CDR2 is FYNNEI in the germline V gene. The CDR3 protein is CASLPSGTGRNEQYF. The DNA for the CDR3 is TGTGCCAGCTTACCCTCCGGGACAGGGAGGAACGAGCAGTACTTC.